This T cell receptor (beta chain) is drawn from a study of post-analysis software for immune sequencing data. Turning to the study itself: Secondary progressive, relapsing-remitting and progressive-relapsing multiple sclerosis were among the included disease courses. Study-wide results and caveats: TRBV5-6, TRBV5-1 and TRBV20-1 belonged to a set of roughly 5 TRBV segments that were more frequent in patients than controls. Co-batched samples clustered tightly together by F measure. Among multiple sclerosis patients, normalized Chao1 diversity was significantly below that of controls.

The CDR3 runs 14 residues. Per germline, CDR1 MDHEN and CDR2 SYDVKM. Deletions cut 6 bases from V and 8 bases from J, with 14 bases between. In its sample, this clonotype was seen a few times. Its antigen is as yet unknown. Unique molecular identifiers were carried by the TCR beta cDNA libraries. T cells numbering about 0.85 to 11 million yielded cDNA molecules that totaled roughly 500,000. TCRdb fed the PCR reads into MiXCR, producing one record per CDR3 protein. The sample shows 400,000 to 500,000 distinct CDR3 sequences, 30% to 40% of them seen only once. The chain uses TRBV28 and TRBJ1-6; unclear D gene. The sample comprised blood. The clonotype originates from a girl aged 2-10 years with multiple sclerosis. The DNA of the CDR3 is TGTGCCAGCAGAAGAGTTATCCGGGATTCACCCCTCCACTTT. Amino acid sequence: CASRRVIRDSPLHF.